This is a list of T cell receptor beta chains from one sample in a study of siplizumab effects on memory and regulatory T cells. The method was immunoSEQ multiplex PCR; TCRdb's version includes in-frame clones alone and lacks a portion of them. The sample has under 140,000 clones, roughly 92% seen once; the top ten hold 1% to 1.5%. The material sequenced was CD4+ T cells sorted from blood. All receptors come from a human donor in good health. CDR3s include the opening cysteine and the closing phenylalanine or tryptophan. D genes are given only for firm matches. Expanded clones get a size class; other rows say once, few or many, or leave the size out.

j_call,clone_size,d_call,cdr3_length,v_call,cdr3_aa,cdr3_nt
TRBJ2-7,-,TRBD2,16,TRBV15,CATSRETSGISNEQYF,TGTGCCACCAGCAGAGAAACTAGCGGGATATCCAACGAGCAGTACTTC
TRBJ2-7,-,-,14,TRBV19,CASSPRVTNYEQYF,TGTGCCAGTAGTCCGCGGGTGACGAACTACGAGCAGTACTTC
TRBJ2-7,-,-,14,TRBV18,CASSPPAGSYEQYF,TGTGCCAGCTCACCACCGGCCGGCTCCTACGAGCAGTACTTC
TRBJ2-7,-,TRBD2,15,TRBV28,CASSETSGGGYEQYF,TGTGCCAGCAGTGAGACTAGCGGGGGGGGTTACGAGCAGTACTTC
TRBJ2-7,once,-,15,TRBV7-2,CASSPSGVLSYEQYF,TGTGCCAGCAGCCCTTCCGGGGTCCTCTCCTACGAGCAGTACTTC
TRBJ1-1,-,-,12,TRBV5-4,CASSYLNTEAFF,TGTGCCAGCAGCTACCTTAATACTGAAGCTTTCTTT
TRBJ1-1,-,-,14,TRBV6-5,CASSQGQMNTEAFF,TGTGCCAGCAGTCAAGGACAGATGAACACTGAAGCTTTCTTT
TRBJ2-1,-,-,18,TRBV4-2,CASSQAAGTYLSYNEQFF,TGTGCCAGCAGCCAAGCTGCGGGGACCTACCTCTCCTACAATGAGCAGTTCTTC
TRBJ2-5,-,-,11,TRBV20-1,CSARVGETQYF,TGCAGTGCTAGAGTGGGCGAGACCCAGTACTTC
TRBJ2-2,-,-,11,TRBV11-3,CASSLVGELFF,TGTGCCAGCAGCTTAGTAGGGGAGCTGTTTTTT
TRBJ2-7,-,-,13,TRBV7-3,CASSPGPLYEQYF,TGTGCCAGCAGCCCGGGTCCCCTTTACGAGCAGTACTTC
TRBJ1-4,-,-,14,TRBV11-1,CASSLGPSNEKLFF,TGTGCCAGCAGCTTAGGGCCATCTAATGAAAAACTGTTTTTT
TRBJ1-5,-,-,13,TRBV18,CASARAYDQPQHF,TGTGCCAGCGCCAGGGCCTATGATCAGCCCCAGCATTTT
TRBJ1-2,-,-,15,TRBV5-1,CASSLPEPGPYGYTF,TGCGCCAGCAGCTTGCCTGAACCGGGCCCCTATGGCTACACCTTC
TRBJ2-5,-,-,11,TRBV6-1,CASSITETQYF,TGTGCCAGCAGTATTACGGAGACCCAGTACTTC
TRBJ2-5,-,-,11,TRBV2,CASSEQETQYF,TGTGCCAGCAGTGAACAAGAGACCCAGTACTTC
TRBJ1-1,-,TRBD1,16,TRBV18,CASSVTGGALNTEAFF,TGTGCCAGCTCGGTCACAGGGGGGGCCTTAAACACTGAAGCTTTCTTT
TRBJ2-3,once,TRBD1,15,TRBV27,CASSLSPGGLDLQYF,TGTGCCAGCAGTTTATCCCCAGGGGGCCTTGACCTACAGTATTTT
TRBJ2-5,-,-,15,TRBV6-1,CASSEDRGRRETQYF,TGTGCCAGCAGTGAAGATCGGGGGCGTAGAGAGACCCAGTACTTC
TRBJ1-2,-,-,13,TRBV27,CASSFSGIWGYTF,TGTGCCAGCAGTTTCTCAGGGATTTGGGGCTACACCTTC
TRBJ2-7,-,TRBD2,19,TRBV5-1,CASSLGPSLAGGPHHEQYF,TGCGCCAGCAGCTTGGGTCCTTCGCTAGCGGGAGGGCCTCACCACGAGCAGTACTTC
TRBJ1-2,-,-,15,TRBV10-2,CASSEDTQRNYGYTF,TGCGCCAGCAGTGAGGACACTCAAAGAAACTATGGCTACACCTTC
TRBJ2-1,-,TRBD2,15,TRBV2,CASSRTSSNNNEQFF,TGTGCCAGCAGTAGGACTAGCTCAAATAACAATGAGCAGTTCTTC
TRBJ2-7,-,-,16,TRBV2,CASSDPGGPIAYEQYF,TGTGCCAGCAGTGACCCCGGTGGGCCTATAGCCTACGAGCAGTACTTC
TRBJ2-5,-,-,14,TRBV9,CASSVGPAKETQYF,TGTGCCAGCAGCGTAGGTCCAGCGAAAGAGACCCAGTACTTC
TRBJ2-3,-,-,13,TRBV11-2,CASSLADPGTQYF,TGTGCCAGCAGCTTAGCGGATCCGGGGACGCAGTATTTT
TRBJ2-3,-,TRBD2,15,TRBV2,CASTQGLAGVYTQYF,TGTGCCAGCACCCAAGGACTAGCGGGAGTATATACGCAGTATTTT
TRBJ2-1,-,-,14,TRBV11-1,CASSLDIYYNEQFF,TGTGCCAGCAGCCTGGACATCTACTACAATGAGCAGTTCTTC
TRBJ2-7,-,TRBD2,14,TRBV11-2,CASSRAGGPYEQYF,TGTGCCAGCAGCCGGGCGGGAGGGCCTTACGAGCAGTACTTC
TRBJ1-4,-,-,15,TRBV7-2,CASSRTVGWYEKLFF,TGTGCCAGCAGCCGAACGGTCGGGTGGTATGAAAAACTGTTTTTT
TRBJ2-7,-,TRBD1,15,TRBV11-2,CASSSIPGQGYEQYF,TGTGCCAGCAGCTCAATACCGGGACAGGGCTACGAGCAGTACTTC
TRBJ2-3,-,TRBD2,16,TRBV27,CASSPLQERERDTQYF,TGTGCCAGCAGTCCTCTGCAGGAGCGGGAGCGAGATACGCAGTATTTT
TRBJ1-2,once,-,14,TRBV7-9,CASSFNRDNYGYTF,TGTGCCAGCAGCTTCAACAGGGATAACTATGGCTACACCTTC
TRBJ2-3,-,-,13,TRBV7-9,CASSYGGTDTQYF,TGTGCCAGCAGCTACGGGGGCACAGATACGCAGTATTTT
TRBJ1-2,-,-,15,TRBV11-2,CASSSVGGGDYGYTF,TGTGCCAGCAGCTCAGTGGGGGGCGGTGACTATGGCTACACCTTC
TRBJ1-4,-,-,14,TRBV30,CALTRVRSGEKLFF,TGTGCCTTGACCCGGGTTAGGTCGGGTGAAAAACTGTTTTTT
TRBJ2-5,-,-,11,TRBV6-5,CASSYSGTQYF,TGTGCCAGCAGTTACTCGGGGACCCAGTACTTC
TRBJ2-7,-,TRBD1,17,TRBV11-2,CASSLAQAGTGGSQQYF,TGTGCCAGCAGCTTAGCACAGGCCGGGACAGGGGGTTCCCAGCAGTACTTC
TRBJ2-3,-,TRBD2,16,TRBV9,CASSVTSRGDTDTQYF,TGTGCCAGCAGCGTAACCTCGCGGGGGGACACAGATACGCAGTATTTT
TRBJ1-1,-,-,11,TRBV29-1,CSARWRVKAFF,TGCAGCGCCCGATGGAGGGTCAAAGCTTTCTTT
TRBJ2-2,-,-,14,TRBV7-7,CASTFKPNTGELFF,TGTGCTAGCACCTTTAAGCCTAACACCGGGGAGCTGTTTTTT